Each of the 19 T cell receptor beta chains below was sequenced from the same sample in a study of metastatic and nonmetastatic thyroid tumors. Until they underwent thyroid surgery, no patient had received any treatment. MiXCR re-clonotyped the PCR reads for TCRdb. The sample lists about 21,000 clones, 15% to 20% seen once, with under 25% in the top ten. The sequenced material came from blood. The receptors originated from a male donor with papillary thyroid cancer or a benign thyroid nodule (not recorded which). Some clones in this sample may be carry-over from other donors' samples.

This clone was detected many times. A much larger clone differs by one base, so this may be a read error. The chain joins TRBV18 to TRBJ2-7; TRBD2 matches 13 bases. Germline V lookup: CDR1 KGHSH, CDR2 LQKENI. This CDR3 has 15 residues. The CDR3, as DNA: TGTGCCGGCTCACGACTAGCGGGGGGACCGTACGAGCAGTACTTC. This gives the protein CAGSRLAGGPYEQYF. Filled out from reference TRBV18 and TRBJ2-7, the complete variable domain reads NAGVMQNPRHLVRRRGQEARLRCSPMKGHSHVYWYRQLPEEGLKFMVYLQKENIIDESGMPKERFSAEFPKEGPSILRIQQVVRGDSAAYFCAGSRLAGGPYEQYFGPGTRLTVT.

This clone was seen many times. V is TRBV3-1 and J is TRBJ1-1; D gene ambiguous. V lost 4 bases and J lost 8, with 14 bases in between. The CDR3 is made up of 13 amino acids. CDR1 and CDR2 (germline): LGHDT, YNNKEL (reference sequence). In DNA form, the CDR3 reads TGTGCCAGCAGCCTGGGATACCTATACGAAGCTTTCTTT. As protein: CASSLGYLYEAFF.

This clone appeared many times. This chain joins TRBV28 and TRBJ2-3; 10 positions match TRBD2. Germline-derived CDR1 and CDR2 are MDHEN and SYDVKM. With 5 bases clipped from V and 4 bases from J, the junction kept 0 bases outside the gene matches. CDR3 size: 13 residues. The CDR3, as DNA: TGTGCCAGCAGTAGCGGGAGGGCAGATACGCAGTATTTT. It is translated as CASSSGRADTQYF.

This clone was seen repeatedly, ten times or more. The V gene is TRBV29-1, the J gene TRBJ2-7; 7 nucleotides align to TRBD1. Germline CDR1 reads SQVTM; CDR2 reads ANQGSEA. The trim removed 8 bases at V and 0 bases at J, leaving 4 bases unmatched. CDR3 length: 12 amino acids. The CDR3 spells CSKGQVSYEQYF. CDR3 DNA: TGCAGCAAAGGACAGGTCTCCTACGAGCAGTACTTC.

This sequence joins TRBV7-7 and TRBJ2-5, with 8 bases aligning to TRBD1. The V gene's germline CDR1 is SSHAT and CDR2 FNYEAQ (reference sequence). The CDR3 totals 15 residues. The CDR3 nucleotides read TGTTCTAGCAGCTCTGGACAGGGTGGTCAAGAGACCCAGTACTTC. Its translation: CSSSSGQGGQETQYF.

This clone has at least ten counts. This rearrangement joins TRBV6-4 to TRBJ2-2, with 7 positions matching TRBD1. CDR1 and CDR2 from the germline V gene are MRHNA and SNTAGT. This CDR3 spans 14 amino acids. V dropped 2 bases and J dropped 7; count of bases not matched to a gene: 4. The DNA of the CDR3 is TGTGCCAGCAGTGACGACAGGGACAGCGGGGAGCTGTTTTTT. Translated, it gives CASSDDRDSGELFF.

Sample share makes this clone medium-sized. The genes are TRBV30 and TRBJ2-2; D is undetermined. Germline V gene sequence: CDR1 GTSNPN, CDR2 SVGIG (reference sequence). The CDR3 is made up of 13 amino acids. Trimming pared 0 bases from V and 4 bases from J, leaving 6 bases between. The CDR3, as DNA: TGTGCCTGGAGTGTAGGTTTCACCGGGGAGCTGTTTTTT. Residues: CAWSVGFTGELFF.

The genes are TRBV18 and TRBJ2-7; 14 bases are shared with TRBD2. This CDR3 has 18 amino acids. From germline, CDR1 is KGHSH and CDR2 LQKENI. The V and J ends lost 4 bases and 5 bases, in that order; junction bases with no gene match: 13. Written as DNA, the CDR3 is TGTGCCAGCTCACTCAAAGGGGGGTCGGGACTAGCGGGGGACGAGCAGTACTTC. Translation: CASSLKGGSGLAGDEQYF.

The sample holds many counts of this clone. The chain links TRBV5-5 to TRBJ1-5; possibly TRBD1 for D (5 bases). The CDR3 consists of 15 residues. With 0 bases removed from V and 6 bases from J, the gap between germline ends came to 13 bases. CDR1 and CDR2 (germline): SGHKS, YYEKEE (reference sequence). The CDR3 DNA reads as TGTGCCAGCAGCTTGGAAAGGCAGGGATCTCAGCCCCAGCATTTT. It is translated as CASSLERQGSQPQHF.

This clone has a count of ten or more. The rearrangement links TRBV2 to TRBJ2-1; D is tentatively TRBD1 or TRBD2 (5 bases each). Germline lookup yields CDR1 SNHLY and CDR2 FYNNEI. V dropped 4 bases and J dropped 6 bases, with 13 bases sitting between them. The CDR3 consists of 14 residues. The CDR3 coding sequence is TGTGCCAGCAGTGGGGCCAGTGGGGGCAATGAGCAGTTCTTC. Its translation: CASSGASGGNEQFF.

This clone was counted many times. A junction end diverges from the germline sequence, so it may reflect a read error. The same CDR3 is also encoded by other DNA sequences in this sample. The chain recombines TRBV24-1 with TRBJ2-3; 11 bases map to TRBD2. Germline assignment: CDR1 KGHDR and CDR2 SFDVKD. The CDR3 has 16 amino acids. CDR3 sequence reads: CATSDPSGRFTDTQYF. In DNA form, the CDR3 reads TGTGCCACTAGTGATCCTAGCGGGAGGTTCACAGATACGCAGTATTTT.

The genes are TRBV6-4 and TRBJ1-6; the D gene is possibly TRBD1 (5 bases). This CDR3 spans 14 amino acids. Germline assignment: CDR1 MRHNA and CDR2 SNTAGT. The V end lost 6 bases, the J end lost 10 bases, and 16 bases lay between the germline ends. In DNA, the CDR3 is TGTGCCAGCAGCGTGGTGTCGGAGGGGTCACCCCTCCACTTT. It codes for CASSVVSEGSPLHF.

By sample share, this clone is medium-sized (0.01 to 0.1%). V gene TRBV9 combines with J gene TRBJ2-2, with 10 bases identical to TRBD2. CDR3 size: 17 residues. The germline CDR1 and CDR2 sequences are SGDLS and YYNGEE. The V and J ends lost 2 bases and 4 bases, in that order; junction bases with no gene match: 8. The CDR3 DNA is TGTGCCAGCAGCGTTCCAGCGGGAGGGCCGGTCACCGGGGAGCTGTTTTTT. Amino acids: CASSVPAGGPVTGELFF.

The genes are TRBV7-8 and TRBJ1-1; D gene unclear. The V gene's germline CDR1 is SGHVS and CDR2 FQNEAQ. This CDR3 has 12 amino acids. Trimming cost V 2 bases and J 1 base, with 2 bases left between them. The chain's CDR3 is CASSLSNTEAFF. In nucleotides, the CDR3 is TGTGCCAGCAGCTTATCGAACACTGAAGCTTTCTTT.

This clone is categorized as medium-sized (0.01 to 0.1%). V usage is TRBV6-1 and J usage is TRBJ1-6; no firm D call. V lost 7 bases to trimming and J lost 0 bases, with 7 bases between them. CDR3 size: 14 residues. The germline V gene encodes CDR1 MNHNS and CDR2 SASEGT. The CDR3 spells CASMVGSYNSPLHF. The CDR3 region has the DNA TGTGCCAGCATGGTTGGCTCCTATAATTCACCCCTCCACTTT.

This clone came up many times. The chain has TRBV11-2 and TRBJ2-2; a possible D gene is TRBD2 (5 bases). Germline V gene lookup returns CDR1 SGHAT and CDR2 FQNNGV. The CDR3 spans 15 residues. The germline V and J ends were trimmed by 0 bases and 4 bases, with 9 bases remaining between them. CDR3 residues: CASSLDTSPTGELFF. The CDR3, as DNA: TGTGCCAGCAGCTTAGATACTAGTCCCACCGGGGAGCTGTTTTTT.

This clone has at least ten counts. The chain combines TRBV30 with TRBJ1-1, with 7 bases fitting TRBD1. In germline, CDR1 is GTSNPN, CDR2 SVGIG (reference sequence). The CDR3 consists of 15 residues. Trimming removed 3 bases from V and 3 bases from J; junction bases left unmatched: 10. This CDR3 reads CAWRVTGWSDTEAFF. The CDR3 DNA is TGTGCCTGGAGGGTGACAGGGTGGTCGGACACTGAAGCTTTCTTT.

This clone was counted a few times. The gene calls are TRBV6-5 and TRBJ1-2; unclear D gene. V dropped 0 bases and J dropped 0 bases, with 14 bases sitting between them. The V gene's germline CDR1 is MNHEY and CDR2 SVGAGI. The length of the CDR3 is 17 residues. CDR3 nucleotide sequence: TGTGCCAGCAGTTACTCAGACGGGAGCCTATCTAACTATGGCTACACCTTC. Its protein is CASSYSDGSLSNYGYTF.

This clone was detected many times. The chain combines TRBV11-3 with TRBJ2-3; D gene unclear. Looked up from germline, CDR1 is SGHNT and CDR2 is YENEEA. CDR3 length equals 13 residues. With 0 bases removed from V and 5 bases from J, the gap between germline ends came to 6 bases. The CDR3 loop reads CASSLDNGDTQYF. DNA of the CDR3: TGTGCCAGCAGCTTAGACAACGGAGATACGCAGTATTTT.